What follows are 27 T cell receptor beta chains derived from one specimen sequenced in a study of shared clonotypes between healthy human individuals. Sequencing used immunoSEQ multiplex PCR; TCRdb keeps in-frame clones, though not all of them. Here the sample spans around 2,000,000 clones, 90% to 95% being singletons. Input material: naive CD4+ T cells sorted from blood. Subset defined: CD45RA+ positively selected. These receptor sequences come from a man aged 18 to 29 in good health.

The chain couples TRBV5-1 to TRBJ2-3; D unclear. This CDR3 comprises 13 residues. Trimming took off 1 base at V and 3 bases at J, with 6 bases between the two ends. Germline V lookup: CDR1 SGHRS, CDR2 YFSETQ. The CDR3 DNA reads as TGCGCCAGCAGCTTGCAAAGTACAGATACGCAGTATTTT. It is translated as CASSLQSTDTQYF. Filled out from reference TRBV5-1 and TRBJ2-3, the complete variable domain reads KAGVTQTPRYLIKTRGQQVTLSCSPISGHRSVSWYQQTPGQGLQFLFEYFSETQRNKGNFPGRFSGRQFSNSRSEMNVSTLELGDSALYLCASSLQSTDTQYFGPGTRLTVL.

The gene calls are TRBV6-5 and TRBJ1-1, with 10 bases matching TRBD1. Per germline, CDR1 MNHEY and CDR2 SVGAGI. Germline trimming cut 6 bases from V and 7 bases from J; bases unmatched to any gene: 8. This CDR3 has 14 amino acids. The CDR3 coding sequence is TGTGCCAGCAGACATGACAGGGGGCCCGGTGAAGCTTTCTTT. It codes for CASRHDRGPGEAFF.

J is TRBJ2-3 and V is TRBV5-1; D is perhaps TRBD2 (6 bases). Trimming took off 7 bases at V and 1 base at J, with 13 bases between the two ends. Germline V gene data show CDR1 as SGHRS and CDR2 as YFSETQ. This CDR3 region has 14 residues. The CDR3: CASAPGGGTDTQYF. The CDR3 region has the DNA TGCGCCAGCGCCCCCGGGGGAGGCACAGATACGCAGTATTTT.

V is TRBV30 and J is TRBJ2-1, with D perhaps matching TRBD1 or TRBD2 (5 bases each). V was trimmed by 2 bases and J by 12 bases, leaving 11 bases between them. This CDR3 is built from 11 residues. Looked up from germline, CDR1 is GTSNPN and CDR2 is SVGIG (reference sequence). The chain's CDR3 is CAWSPPGRQFF. CDR3 DNA sequence: TGTGCCTGGAGTCCGCCGGGGCGGCAGTTCTTC.

The V gene is TRBV18, the J gene TRBJ1-5; no reliable D call. CDR3 length: 16 residues. Trimming stripped 1 base from V and 0 bases from J, with 10 bases between. Germline values: CDR1 KGHSH, CDR2 LQKENI. CDR3 in DNA: TGTGCCAGCTCACCACAGCGGTCAGATAGCAATCAGCCCCAGCATTTT. This gives the protein CASSPQRSDSNQPQHF.

This rearrangement joins TRBV6-1 to TRBJ2-5; 12 bases fit TRBD2. The CDR3 runs to 14 residues. Germline CDR1 and CDR2: MNHNS and SASEGT. After removal of 6 bases from V and 4 bases from J, the junction contained 3 bases not matched to a gene. In nucleotides, the CDR3 is TGTGCCAGCAGAAGGACTAGCGGGATAGAGACCCAGTACTTC. Translation: CASRRTSGIETQYF.

This chain uses TRBV7-2 with TRBJ2-7, with D perhaps matching TRBD1 (6 bases). Trimming removed 5 bases at V and 4 bases at J, with 21 bases between. Germline assignment: CDR1 SGHTA and CDR2 FQGNSA. The CDR3 loop spans 16 amino acids. Written as DNA, the CDR3 is TGTGCCAGCAGCCACGGGACACCCGGCTGGTCGTACGAGCAGTACTTC. Its protein is CASSHGTPGWSYEQYF. The full variable domain, completed using reference TRBV7-2 and TRBJ2-7, is GAGVSQSPSNKVTEKGKDVELRCDPISGHTALYWYRQSLGQGLEFLIYFQGNSAPDKSGLPSDRFSAERTGGSVSTLTIQRTQQEDSAVYLCASSHGTPGWSYEQYFGPGTRLTVT.

The chain recombines TRBV6-1 with TRBJ1-4, with 9 bases identical to TRBD1. The CDR3 has 14 amino acids. Germline lookup yields CDR1 MNHNS and CDR2 SASEGT. V lost 5 bases and J lost 6; bases outside the gene matches: 4. The CDR3: CASSRQGGDEKLFF. The CDR3 region has the DNA TGTGCCAGCAGTCGACAGGGGGGAGATGAAAAACTGTTTTTT.

The CDR3 DNA follows: TGTGCCAGCAGCTTCGGGACAGGGGGCGAATACCTCTACGAGCAGTACTTC. It is translated as CASSFGTGGEYLYEQYF. The gene calls are TRBV7-9 and TRBJ2-7, with TRBD1 matching 12 bases. The CDR3 sequence is 17 residues long. The J segment lost 3 bases and the V segment lost 3 bases, leaving 9 bases of the junction unmatched. The germline V gene encodes CDR1 SEHNR and CDR2 FQNEAQ (reference sequence).

The chain is built from TRBV11-2 and TRBJ2-2, with 7 bases fitting TRBD2. V lost 2 bases to trimming and J lost 0 bases; unmatched junction nucleotides: 6. CDR1 and CDR2 (germline): SGHAT, FQNNGV. The CDR3 loop spans 17 amino acids. The CDR3 DNA sequence: TGTGCCAGCAGCTTAATGGTAGCGGGTCCGAACACCGGGGAGCTGTTTTTT. It yields the protein CASSLMVAGPNTGELFF.

The chain carries TRBV2 and TRBJ1-1; possibly TRBD1 for D (6 bases). With 6 bases removed from V and 0 bases from J, the gap between germline ends came to 14 bases. This CDR3 is built from 15 residues. Germline V gene lookup returns CDR1 SNHLY and CDR2 FYNNEI. The CDR3 nucleotides are TGTGCCAGCAGCCAATGGACAGCCATGAACACTGAAGCTTTCTTT. Its protein product is CASSQWTAMNTEAFF.

CDR3 sequence: CASSLSGDSQETQYF. The CDR3 nucleotides are TGCGCCAGCAGCTTGTCGGGGGACAGCCAAGAGACCCAGTACTTC. V usage is TRBV5-1 and J usage is TRBJ2-5; possible D gene TRBD1, 7 bases. Between the trimmed V and J ends, which lost 1 base and 1 base, there was a span of 11 bases. Germline values: CDR1 SGHRS, CDR2 YFSETQ. This CDR3 spans 15 amino acids.

Points on this clone: The same CDR3 also results from other DNA sequences found in this sample. The chain is built from TRBV18 and TRBJ1-4; the D is unclear. V was pared by 3 bases and J by 0 bases, with 5 bases between. The germline V gene has CDR1 KGHSH and CDR2 LQKENI. CDR3 size: 14 residues. CDR3 DNA sequence: TGTGCCAGCTCACCCGGGGCAACTAATGAAAAACTGTTTTTT. Amino acids: CASSPGATNEKLFF.

V gene TRBV27 combines with J gene TRBJ2-1, with 10 bases fitting TRBD2. The germline V gene encodes CDR1 MNHEY and CDR2 SMNVEV (reference sequence). With V trimmed by 5 bases and J by 3 bases, 10 bases remained unmatched. The CDR3 covers 17 residues. CDR3 sequence: CASSPGLAEFFYNEQFF. The CDR3, as DNA: TGTGCCAGCAGTCCCGGACTAGCGGAGTTTTTCTACAATGAGCAGTTCTTC.

Notes on this clone: The same CDR3 also results from other DNA sequences found in this sample. The J gene is TRBJ2-1, the V gene TRBV10-3; TRBD2 agrees at 11 bases. The CDR3 spans 15 residues. V lost 6 bases, J lost 7 bases, and 8 bases stayed unmatched. Germline V gene lookup returns CDR1 ENHRY and CDR2 SYGVKD. The DNA of the CDR3 is TGTGCCATCAGCGTAGCGGGGGGGCCGGGGAATGAGCAGTTCTTC. Amino acid sequence: CAISVAGGPGNEQFF.

This clone was seen once. V is TRBV5-4 and J is TRBJ2-3; D unclear. The V end lost 2 bases, the J end lost 0 bases, and 13 bases lay between the germline ends. Germline V gene sequence: CDR1 SGHNT, CDR2 YYREEE (reference sequence). The CDR3 is 16 residues long. The CDR3, as DNA: TGTGCCAGCAGCTTAAGCCAGCTAAGAAGCACAGATACGCAGTATTTT. Translating it yields CASSLSQLRSTDTQYF.

V usage is TRBV7-2 and J usage is TRBJ2-1, with D possibly being TRBD1 or TRBD2 (7 bases each). This CDR3 has 14 residues. CDR1 and CDR2 (germline): SGHTA, FQGNSA. The ends were cut back, 8 bases at V and 1 base at J, with 12 bases in the middle. This CDR3 reads CASRRGGSYNEQFF. The DNA for the CDR3 is TGTGCCAGCCGCAGGGGGGGTTCCTACAATGAGCAGTTCTTC.

Comment on this clone: This specimen includes other DNA sequences encoding the same CDR3. The chain carries TRBV2 and TRBJ2-7, with D perhaps matching TRBD2 (6 bases). The CDR3 sequence is 13 residues long. Germline V gene lookup returns CDR1 SNHLY and CDR2 FYNNEI. V lost 8 bases and J lost 2, with 13 bases in between. CDR3 in DNA: TGTGCCAGCTCGGAGGGCCTCACCTACGAGCAGTACTTC. Translation gives CASSEGLTYEQYF.

About this clone itself: Other nucleotide sequences in the sample specify the same CDR3. Here the CDR3 reads CSVGGQGYGYTF. In DNA, the CDR3 is TGCAGCGTCGGGGGACAGGGCTATGGCTACACCTTC. The chain is built from TRBV29-1 and TRBJ1-2; TRBD1 matches 9 bases. The germline CDR1 and CDR2 sequences are SQVTM and ANQGSEA. Trimming at V came to 6 bases and at J to 4 bases, leaving 3 bases not matched to a gene. The CDR3 totals 12 residues.

The chain has TRBV19 and TRBJ2-2; D remains unclear. Per the germline V gene, CDR1 is LNHDA and CDR2 is SQIVND (reference sequence). The CDR3 totals 14 residues. With 0 bases removed from V and 6 bases from J, the gap between germline ends came to 8 bases. The CDR3 DNA reads TGTGCCAGTAGTATAGAATGGCGCTCCGGGGAGCTGTTTTTT. This sequence encodes CASSIEWRSGELFF.

The chain couples TRBV6-1 to TRBJ1-1, with D unresolved. Deletions cut 0 bases from V and 4 bases from J, with 9 bases between. This CDR3 spans 14 amino acids. Germline V gene lookup returns CDR1 MNHNS and CDR2 SASEGT. Here the CDR3 reads CASSEAGTFTEAFF. CDR3 DNA sequence: TGTGCCAGCAGTGAAGCCGGAACCTTCACTGAAGCTTTCTTT.

The DNA for the CDR3 is TGTGCCATCAGTCCGGGACAGGGGGTTGGCGAGCAGTACTTC. It yields the protein CAISPGQGVGEQYF. The chain is built from TRBV10-3 and TRBJ2-7, with 11 bases aligning to TRBD1. J was trimmed by 6 bases and V by 5 bases; bases with no gene match: 6. The germline CDR1 and CDR2 sequences are ENHRY and SYGVKD. This CDR3 comprises 14 residues.

On this clone itself: Additional DNA sequences in this sample encode the identical CDR3. J is TRBJ1-5 and V is TRBV7-2; D is perhaps TRBD1 (5 bases). Per germline, CDR1 SGHTA and CDR2 FQGNSA. The CDR3 runs to 15 residues. V was shortened by 0 bases and J by 1 base, with 7 bases between the two germline ends. The CDR3 sequence is CASSLAGQSNQPQHF. The DNA for the CDR3 is TGTGCCAGCAGCTTAGCTGGACAAAGCAATCAGCCCCAGCATTTT.

The rearrangement links TRBV19 to TRBJ1-3; D gene unclear. There are 14 residues in the CDR3. CDR1 and CDR2 (germline): LNHDA, SQIVND (reference sequence). The V end lost 7 bases, the J end lost 0 bases, and 10 bases lay between the germline ends. CDR3 region: CASTTVNSGNTIYF. The CDR3, as DNA: TGTGCCAGTACCACAGTGAACTCTGGAAACACCATATATTTT.

The chain recombines TRBV5-1 with TRBJ1-2; D gene unclear. Germline values: CDR1 SGHRS, CDR2 YFSETQ. V shed 4 bases and J shed 3 bases, with 13 bases lying between them. CDR3 length equals 14 residues. The CDR3, as DNA: TGCGCCAGCAGCCAGCTTTCGGGGTACTATGGCTACACCTTC. It specifies CASSQLSGYYGYTF.

The rearrangement links TRBV7-8 to TRBJ2-2, with D unresolved. Trimming took 3 bases from V and 4 from J, leaving 6 bases between them. The germline CDR1 and CDR2 sequences are SGHVS and FQNEAQ. This CDR3 is 13 amino acids long. DNA for the CDR3: TGTGCCAGCAGCTTTTCGGGCACCGGGGAGCTGTTTTTT. It specifies CASSFSGTGELFF.

V is TRBV30 and J is TRBJ1-2; TRBD1 matches 8 bases. This CDR3 is built from 15 residues. Germline assignment: CDR1 GTSNPN and CDR2 SVGIG (reference sequence). Trimming cost V 1 base and J 4 bases; bases outside gene matches: 8. CDR3 nucleotide sequence: TGTGCCTGGAGTGGGGTTGGAACAGGGGGCTATGGCTACACCTTC. The encoded protein is CAWSGVGTGGYGYTF.